The clone carrying this TCR beta chain was counted a few times. This entry belongs to a study of T cells after yellow fever vaccination. Study background: Any fraction with a low cell number was prepared using SMART-Seq v4 Ultra Low Input.

The CDR3 covers 14 residues. Germline assignment: CDR1 SEHNR and CDR2 FQNEAQ (reference sequence). Germline trimming cut 4 bases from V and 5 bases from J; bases unmatched to any gene: 4. TCRdb recomputed calls from the 5' RACE reads with MiXCR, one row per CDR3 protein. Altogether 500,000 to 650,000 distinct CDR3 sequences are present, roughly 17% being singletons, with the ten largest covering roughly 17%. The gene calls are TRBV7-9 and TRBJ2-2; 7 nucleotides agree with TRBD1. This clonotype was obtained from a man aged 18 to 29 who received the YFV17D yellow fever vaccine. Here the sequenced sample was PBMCs, taken 5 days after the first yellow fever vaccination. The CDR3 DNA sequence: TGTGCCAGCAGCTCGACAGGGTTAACCGGGGAGCTGTTTTTT. This sequence encodes CASSSTGLTGELFF. Full variable domain (remainder filled in from reference TRBV7-9 and TRBJ2-2): DTGVSQNPRHKITKRGQNVTFRCDPISEHNRLYWYRQTLGQGPEFLTYFQNEAQLEKSRLLSDRFSAERPKGSFSTLEIQRTEQGDSAMYLCASSSTGLTGELFFGEGSRLTVL.